Following are 11 T cell receptor beta chains from one sample sequenced in a study of cytomegalovirus exposure and HLA in healthy donors. PCR used 60 Vbeta primers and 13 Jbeta primers. Profiled with immunoSEQ multiplex PCR; TCRdb holds only in-frame clones, not every one. Recorded for this sample: some 140,000 clones. The sequencing sample was made of PBMCs. Receptors were obtained from a woman between 40 and 55 years old in good health and CMV-seronegative.

This chain links TRBV6-1 with TRBJ1-2, with 7 nucleotides matching TRBD1. The CDR3 has 14 amino acids. The germline CDR1 and CDR2 sequences are MNHNS and SASEGT. With V trimmed by 4 bases and J by 5 bases, 7 bases remained unmatched. The CDR3 loop is CASSVSGGWYGYTF. CDR3 nucleotide sequence: TGTGCCAGCAGTGTTTCAGGGGGGTGGTATGGCTACACCTTC.

The chain recombines TRBV7-3 with TRBJ2-7; TRBD1 agrees at 11 bases. V lost 5 bases and J lost 5; bases outside the gene matches: 8. Germline V gene sequence: CDR1 SGHTA, CDR2 FQGTGA. This CDR3 comprises 15 residues. CDR3 in DNA: TGTGCCAGCAGCCCGAGGGGGACAGGGGGACACGAGCAGTACTTC. Protein sequence: CASSPRGTGGHEQYF.

The chain employs TRBV12-5 and TRBJ1-1; TRBD1 aligns across 7 bases. This CDR3 spans 13 amino acids. The germline V gene encodes CDR1 LGHNT and CDR2 FRNRAP. Trimming took 6 bases from V and 3 from J; bases not matched to a gene: 4. The CDR3 DNA follows: TGTGCTAGTGGCCCAGGGACAGACACTGAAGCTTTCTTT. Translated: CASGPGTDTEAFF.

The chain is built from TRBV7-2 and TRBJ1-1, with D unclear. The CDR3 covers 9 residues. Trimming shortened V by 3 bases and J by 10 bases, and 3 bases separated the two germline ends. Germline V gives CDR1 SGHTA, CDR2 FQGNSA. CDR3 in DNA: TGTGCCAGCAGCTTCGTAGCTTTCTTT. Translating it yields CASSFVAFF.

The chain joins TRBV7-3 to TRBJ2-1, with D possibly TRBD2 on 6 matching bases. V lost 3 bases, J lost 7 bases, and 13 bases lay in between. This CDR3 spans 14 amino acids. CDR1 is SGHTA, CDR2 FQGTGA, per germline. The CDR3 nucleotides are TGTGCCAGCAGCTTCAGCGGGTTAGGGAATGAGCAGTTCTTC. Translating it yields CASSFSGLGNEQFF.

In DNA form, the CDR3 reads TGTGCCAGCAGTTACTCGGGACAGCTTAACATTCAGTACTTC. It is translated as CASSYSGQLNIQYF. This sequence joins TRBV6-5 and TRBJ2-4, with TRBD1 identical over 7 bases. There are 14 residues in the CDR3. Germline V gene lookup returns CDR1 MNHEY and CDR2 SVGAGI. V was clipped by 0 bases and J by 7 bases; unmatched bases: 3.

The V gene is TRBV6-6, the J gene TRBJ1-4; possibly TRBD1 for D (6 bases). The CDR3 contains 14 residues. Trimming cost V 5 bases and J 2 bases, with 9 bases left between them. CDR1 and CDR2 (germline): MNHNY, SVGAGI (reference sequence). The CDR3 spells CASSPQGTNEKLFF. The CDR3 DNA is TGTGCCAGCAGTCCCCAGGGGACTAATGAAAAACTGTTTTTT.

The CDR3 DNA reads TGTGCCAGCAGCTTGGCCGGCGGACAGGGAAGGACTACCGGGGAGCTGTTTTTT. Residues: CASSLAGGQGRTTGELFF. This chain uses TRBV5-8 with TRBJ2-2; 8 nucleotides match TRBD1. From germline, CDR1 is SGHTS and CDR2 YDEGEE. The CDR3 totals 18 residues. V was clipped by 0 bases and J by 5 bases; unmatched bases: 12.

This rearrangement joins TRBV2 to TRBJ2-6, with TRBD2 identical over 8 bases. The CDR3 has 17 residues. Germline V gives CDR1 SNHLY, CDR2 FYNNEI. V was clipped by 5 bases and J by 4 bases; unmatched bases: 10. Here the CDR3 reads CASSSYGGASGANVLTF. CDR3 in DNA: TGTGCCAGCAGTAGTTACGGGGGGGCTTCCGGGGCCAACGTCCTGACTTTC.

The chain links TRBV6-6 to TRBJ2-5; maybe TRBD1 (6 bases). The V end was cut by 4 bases, the J end by 0 bases, with 9 bases between. Germline loops: CDR1 MNHNY, CDR2 SVGAGI (reference sequence). The CDR3 loop spans 14 amino acids. The CDR3 spells CASSFRQDQETQYF. In DNA form, the CDR3 reads TGTGCCAGCAGTTTCCGACAGGACCAAGAGACCCAGTACTTC.

The rearrangement uses TRBV27 and TRBJ2-5, with 9 bases that match TRBD1. The V gene's germline CDR1 is MNHEY and CDR2 SMNVEV (reference sequence). The CDR3 contains 13 residues. The V gene end was trimmed by 8 bases and the J gene end by 5 bases; junction bases not matched to a gene: 6. This chain's CDR3 is CASVPQGAETQYF. The CDR3 DNA is TGTGCCAGCGTACCACAGGGGGCGGAGACCCAGTACTTC.